This is a list of T cell receptor beta chains from one sample in a study of blood T cell repertoires in COVID-19. Assay: immunoSEQ multiplex PCR; the TCRdb copy retains only in-frame clones and omits some. Among some 190,000 clones listed, around nine tenths were seen once. What was sequenced was peripheral blood. These receptors originate from a human donor in a cohort sampled during active COVID-19. The CDR3 runs from the conserved cysteine through the conserved F or W. The order of the fields is CDR3 protein, CDR3 DNA, V gene, clone size, D gene, J gene. The D gene is left open where the match is weak. The size entry is marked missing in some rows and otherwise reads once, few, many or a size class.

CDR3: CASSYPTSGGQETQYF
DNA: TGTGCCAGCAGTTACCCGACTAGCGGAGGTCAAGAGACCCAGTACTTC
V: TRBV6-5
size: NA
D: TRBD2
J: TRBJ2-5

CDR3: CAWSPGTGGAFF
DNA: TGTGCCTGGAGTCCCGGGACCGGGGGAGCTTTCTTT
V: TRBV30
size: few
D: NA
J: TRBJ1-1

CDR3: CASSIQGSGEQFF
DNA: TGTGCCAGCAGCATACAGGGTTCGGGTGAGCAGTTCTTC
V: TRBV5-4
size: NA
D: NA
J: TRBJ2-1

CDR3: CASTPGDTEAFF
DNA: TGCGCCAGCACCCCGGGGGACACTGAAGCTTTCTTT
V: TRBV10-2
size: NA
D: NA
J: TRBJ1-1

CDR3: CASSFSTGDTQYF
DNA: TGTGCCAGCAGCTTTAGCACTGGGGATACGCAGTATTTT
V: TRBV7-2
size: once
D: NA
J: TRBJ2-3

CDR3: CASSVDGEYTGELFF
DNA: TGTGCCAGCAGCGTCGACGGGGAGTACACCGGGGAGCTGTTTTTT
V: TRBV9
size: NA
D: NA
J: TRBJ2-2

CDR3: CAISESDGQGMRYGYTF
DNA: TGTGCCATCAGTGAGTCAGACGGGCAGGGGATGCGGTATGGCTACACCTTC
V: TRBV10-3
size: many
D: NA
J: TRBJ1-2

CDR3: CASSQGKRGTDTQYF
DNA: TGTGCCAGCTCCCAGGGGAAGAGGGGTACAGATACGCAGTATTTT
V: TRBV28
size: NA
D: NA
J: TRBJ2-3

CDR3: CASSQTIADEQYF
DNA: TGTGCCAGCAGCCAGACGATAGCGGACGAGCAGTACTTC
V: TRBV14
size: NA
D: NA
J: TRBJ2-7

CDR3: CATSDGREAFF
DNA: TGTGCCACCAGTGATGGGAGGGAAGCTTTCTTT
V: TRBV24-1
size: NA
D: NA
J: TRBJ1-1

CDR3: CATSDAGTSGVSDTQYF
DNA: TGTGCCACCAGTGACGCCGGGACTAGCGGGGTTTCAGATACGCAGTATTTT
V: TRBV24-1
size: NA
D: TRBD2
J: TRBJ2-3

CDR3: CAWSVLSTTYNEQFF
DNA: TGTGCCTGGAGTGTACTGTCCACTACCTACAATGAGCAGTTCTTC
V: TRBV30
size: NA
D: NA
J: TRBJ2-1

CDR3: CASSLDSRGGAPGELFF
DNA: TGTGCCAGCAGCTTAGATTCACGCGGGGGGGCCCCCGGGGAGCTGTTTTTT
V: TRBV11-2
size: NA
D: TRBD2
J: TRBJ2-2

CDR3: CASSTSGPSNEQFF
DNA: TGTGCCAGCAGTACTAGCGGCCCCTCCAATGAGCAGTTCTTC
V: TRBV7-9
size: NA
D: TRBD2
J: TRBJ2-1

CDR3: CASSVADSGVTDTQYF
DNA: TGTGCCAGCAGCGTAGCGGATAGCGGCGTCACAGATACGCAGTATTTT
V: TRBV9
size: once
D: NA
J: TRBJ2-3

CDR3: CASSEGTGRNEQFF
DNA: TGTGCCAGCAGTGAAGGGACAGGGAGGAATGAGCAGTTCTTC
V: TRBV2
size: NA
D: TRBD1
J: TRBJ2-1

CDR3: CATAKSDRLSYEQYF
DNA: TGTGCCACCGCTAAGTCGGACAGGCTATCCTACGAGCAGTACTTC
V: TRBV10-3
size: NA
D: TRBD1
J: TRBJ2-7

CDR3: CASSSIDRAPTDTQYF
DNA: TGTGCCAGTAGTAGTATTGACAGGGCACCGACAGATACGCAGTATTTT
V: TRBV19
size: NA
D: TRBD1
J: TRBJ2-3

CDR3: CASSQLYAPTYEQYF
DNA: TGCGCCAGCAGCCAACTTTACGCACCTACCTACGAGCAGTACTTC
V: TRBV4-3
size: NA
D: NA
J: TRBJ2-7

CDR3: CAWTVSSNQPQHF
DNA: TGTGCCTGGACAGTAAGTAGCAATCAGCCCCAGCATTTT
V: TRBV30
size: NA
D: NA
J: TRBJ1-5